This record concerns one T cell receptor beta chain sequence. Its antigen is still unknown. No base quality values were provided; no much bigger clone lies one nucleotide off. This specimen belongs to a study of blood T cells in healthy people across ages (dated by TCRdb to about 2015). Looking at the study overall: Template switching captured roughly one uniquely barcoded TCR beta cDNA molecule per two T cells in model experiments. To track age-related changes in TCR beta repertoire diversity, the study relied on deep sequencing normalized with unique cDNA molecular identifiers. The donors were split into four age groups: young (average about 15 years), middle-aged (about 40), aged (62) and long-lived (approximately 89). Two additional independent replicas of 1 million unique cDNA reads from the same blood draw were analyzed for two donors (one aged 18 to 29 and one aged 80 or older).

Donors were a few dozen systemically healthy Caucasian individuals from Russia aged 6 to 90 years. Each donor gave about 9.7 milliliters of peripheral blood, drawn into EDTA-treated Vacutainer tubes. Ficoll-Paque density-gradient centrifugation was used to isolate PBMCs, with at least 6.5 million per sample. Total RNA was extracted from PBMCs with Trizol reagent, with at least 5 micrograms obtained per sample. For every donor, an aliquot of PBMCs went through flow cytometry to measure the percentages of naive CD45RAhigh/CD27high T cells. Library construction relied on 5' RACE. This sample was sequenced with an Illumina HiSeq 2500. The second PCR ran for roughly 7 to 11 cycles and used a J-beta primer mix along with a sample-barcoded 5' primer. Each TCR beta cDNA molecule received a unique molecular identifier from a template-switch 5' adaptor carrying 12 random nucleotides. At least 2.5 million CDR3-containing paired-end reads were obtained from each sample. First-strand cDNA was synthesized from all RNA with the Mint cDNA synthesis kit, primed by a TRBC-specific oligonucleotide. All cDNA was treated with uracil-DNA glycosylase and then went through a first 18-cycle PCR with the universal primers M1SS and BC2_uni_R. The authors processed their data as follows. Each sample was normalized by randomly selecting 1 million high-quality reads, each carrying a distinct molecular identifier. Instead of being binned into consensus sequences, reads that shared molecular identifiers were thrown out. CDR3 identification, clonotype clustering and error correction used MiTCR with a Q25 quality threshold and the strictest error-elimination algorithm. A nonparametric unseen species model with Euler transformation was used to estimate lower-bound total TCR beta diversity. TCRdb trimmed public reads at Q25 via fastp, called clones via MiXCR and kept in-frame beta chains. Every CDR3 protein is listed once, alongside the most common genes and DNA of its rows. The V and J calls come from TCRdb's annotation, not from the publication. This sample has approximately 800,000 distinct CDR3 sequences in its table, and approximately 25% of those were observed once. The top ten hold more than 3% of the sample.

V sheds 1 base and J sheds 7 bases, leaving 16 bases between their ends. The CDR3 goes from the cysteine to the phenylalanine over 15 residues. Just the 45-base CDR3 DNA is kept, in frame starting at base 1. On the study overall, not on this receptor specifically: Because donor CMV infection status was unknown, age-related changes in expanded clonotypes were potentially confounded. Bulk unsorted PBMC profiling prevented conclusive comparison of naive and antigen-experienced compartments. Observed TCR beta diversity per million T cells fell roughly linearly with age, and a significant reduction was already apparent by age about 38. Observed TCR beta diversity correlated strongly with the percentage of naive T cells measured by flow cytometry. Estimates of total diversity based on one million sequenced T cells were considered lower bounds and underestimates. Compared with the aged group, the long-lived group had more naive CD4+ T cells, fewer expanded clones and increased TCR diversity, suggesting age selection.

In addition, the sample was reused for a study of T cells of mothers and their children. As that second paper reports: Nine systemically healthy Caucasian individuals served as donors, namely three mothers together with their six children. cDNA synthesis used all of the extracted RNA, with around 1.4 ug of RNA in each 15 ul reaction. In the second PCR, sample barcodes and 2-4 random nucleotides were introduced via the M1S primer. More than 8.5 million TCR beta CDR3 reads were obtained from each mother, and some 3.3 million reads were obtained from each child. Thymic selection similarly shapes TCR recombination output in related and unrelated pairs, with minor effect from inherited differences. Normalized repertoire overlap was always found to be slightly, but never significantly, higher in related mother-child pairs than in unrelated mother-child pairs. No persistent microchimeric T cell clones were detected, at a sensitivity of around 97 clones per million clonotypes. Deep NGS was used in the study to compare the TCR beta repertoires of mothers and children and to look for features that separate related mother-child pairs from unrelated individuals. The mean age was 40 +/- 4 years for the mothers and approximately 11 +/- 4 years for the children. After adapters were ligated using NEBNext reagents, the libraries underwent 100+100 nt paired-end sequencing on an Illumina HiSeq 2000. To avoid cross-contamination, the mother libraries and the child libraries were prepared a month apart and sequenced in separate runs. For each donor, between about 500,000 and 2,200,000 distinct TCR beta clonotypes were identified. Naive TCR beta clonotypes were estimated from low-frequency clonotypes matched to each donor's FACS-determined naive share, without sorting.

This chain joins TRBV12-3 or TRBV12-4 to TRBJ1-2, with an unclear D gene assignment. Sequencing was done on a sample of blood. The sequence was obtained from a boy between 5 and 17 years old in good health. The nucleotide sequence is given as TGTGCCAGCAGTTTAGGAGGTGGGCCATCCACTGGCTACACCTTC. Translated, this gives CASSLGGGPSTGYTF.